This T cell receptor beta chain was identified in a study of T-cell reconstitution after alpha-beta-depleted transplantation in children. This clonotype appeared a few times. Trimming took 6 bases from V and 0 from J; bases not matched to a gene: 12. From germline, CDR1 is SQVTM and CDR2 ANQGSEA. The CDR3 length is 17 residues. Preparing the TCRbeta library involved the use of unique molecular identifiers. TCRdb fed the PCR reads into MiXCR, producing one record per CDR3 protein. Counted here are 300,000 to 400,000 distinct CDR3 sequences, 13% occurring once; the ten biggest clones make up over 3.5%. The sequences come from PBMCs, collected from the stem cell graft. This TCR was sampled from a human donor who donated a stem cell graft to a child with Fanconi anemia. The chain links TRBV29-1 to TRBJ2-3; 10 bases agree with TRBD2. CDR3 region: CSVPSGSSRASTDTQYF. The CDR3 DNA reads TGCAGCGTACCTAGCGGGAGTTCTCGTGCTAGCACAGATACGCAGTATTTT.